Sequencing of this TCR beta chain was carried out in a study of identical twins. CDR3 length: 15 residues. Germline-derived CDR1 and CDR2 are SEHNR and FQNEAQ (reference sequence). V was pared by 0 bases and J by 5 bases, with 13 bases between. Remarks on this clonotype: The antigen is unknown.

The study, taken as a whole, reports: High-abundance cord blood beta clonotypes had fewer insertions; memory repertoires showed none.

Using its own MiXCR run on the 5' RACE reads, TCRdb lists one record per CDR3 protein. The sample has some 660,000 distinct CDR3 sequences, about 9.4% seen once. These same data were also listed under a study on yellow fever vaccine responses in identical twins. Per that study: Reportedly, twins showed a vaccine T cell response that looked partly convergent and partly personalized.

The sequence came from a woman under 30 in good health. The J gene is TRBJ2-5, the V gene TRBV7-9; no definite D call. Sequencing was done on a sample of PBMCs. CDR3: CASSLAPRPEETQYF. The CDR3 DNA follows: TGTGCCAGCAGCTTAGCGCCGCGACCGGAGGAGACCCAGTACTTC.